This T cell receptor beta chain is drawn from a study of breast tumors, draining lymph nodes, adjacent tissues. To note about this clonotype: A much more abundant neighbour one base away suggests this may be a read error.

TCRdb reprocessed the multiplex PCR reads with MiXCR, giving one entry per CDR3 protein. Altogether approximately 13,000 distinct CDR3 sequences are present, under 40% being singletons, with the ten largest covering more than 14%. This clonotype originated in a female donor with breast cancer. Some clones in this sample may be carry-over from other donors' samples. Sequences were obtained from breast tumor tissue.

CDR3: CASSQGDTRYF. DNA for the CDR3: TGTGCCAGCAGCCAAGGGGATACGCGGTATTTT. The chain employs TRBV3-1 and TRBJ2-3, with D uncertain. Germline V CDR1 and CDR2: LGHDT, YNNKEL (reference sequence). CDR3 length equals 11 residues.